The 4 T cell receptor beta chains listed next were all sequenced from one sample in a study of early T cells in non-severe SARS-CoV-2 infection. TCRdb redid the calling of the 5' RACE reads with MiXCR, one entry per CDR3 protein. The sample contains 25,000 to 30,000 distinct CDR3 sequences, more than 4.5% of which appear only once. The sequenced material came from whole blood. Source of these receptors: an adult who was a healthcare worker with PCR-confirmed SARS-CoV-2 infection or an uninfected control (not recorded which).

The DNA for the CDR3 is TGCGCCAGCAGCCCTACACAAAACACCGGGGAGCTGTTTTTT. Amino acid sequence: CASSPTQNTGELFF. The chain joins TRBV5-1 to TRBJ2-2; D not certain. The CDR3 contains 14 residues. Germline V gene lookup returns CDR1 SGHRS and CDR2 YFSETQ. Trimming removed 4 bases at V and 2 bases at J, with 9 bases between. The entire variable domain, with the rest obtained from reference TRBV5-1 and TRBJ2-2, is as follows: KAGVTQTPRYLIKTRGQQVTLSCSPISGHRSVSWYQQTPGQGLQFLFEYFSETQRNKGNFPGRFSGRQFSNSRSEMNVSTLELGDSALYLCASSPTQNTGELFFGEGSRLTVL.

The CDR3 bases are TGTGCCAGCAGTCCCACCGGGACCTTAGCCAAAAACATTCAGTACTTC. Protein sequence: CASSPTGTLAKNIQYF. The gene calls are TRBV28 and TRBJ2-4; the D gene could be TRBD1 or TRBD2 (5 bases each). The V gene lost 5 bases and the J gene lost 0 bases, with 14 bases spanning the gap. Germline V gene sequence: CDR1 MDHEN, CDR2 SYDVKM. CDR3 size: 16 residues.

The table lists this clonotype with many counts. The chain employs TRBV5-5 and TRBJ2-1, with 8 bases lining up with TRBD1. The ends lost 5 bases at V and 8 bases at J; junction bases unmatched: 12. CDR3 length: 15 amino acids. Looked up from germline, CDR1 is SGHKS and CDR2 is YYEKEE (reference sequence). The chain's CDR3 is CASSLGQELWDEQFF. The CDR3 coding sequence is TGTGCCAGCAGTCTGGGACAGGAGCTTTGGGATGAGCAGTTCTTC.

The rearrangement uses TRBV12-3 or TRBV12-4 and TRBJ1-1; D unresolved. Trimming removed 0 bases at V and 5 bases at J, with 4 bases between. This CDR3 contains 12 residues. CDR3 DNA: TGTGCCAGCAGTTTAGCACGTACTGAAGCTTTCTTT. Amino acids: CASSLARTEAFF.